The 10 T cell receptor beta chains presented below share a single source sample, sequenced in a study of blood T cell repertoires in COVID-19. The method was immunoSEQ multiplex PCR; TCRdb's version includes in-frame clones alone and lacks a portion of them. The repertoire holds 230,000 or so clones, with 87% as singletons. The sample was peripheral blood. These receptors all stem from a man in his forties with active or convalescent COVID-19.

The count of this clone is one. The chain is built from TRBV10-3 and TRBJ1-2; TRBD1 is a possible D gene (5 bases). CDR3 length: 17 amino acids. The V gene's germline CDR1 is ENHRY and CDR2 SYGVKD. The V end was cut by 0 bases, the J end by 1 base, with 15 bases between. CDR3 loop: CAISESGASYFNYGYTF. The CDR3 DNA reads TGTGCCATCAGTGAGTCTGGGGCCTCTTATTTTAACTATGGCTACACCTTC.

The CDR3 DNA reads TGTGCCAGCAGCCAATATGTGGGACAGGGTGGTTCACCCCTCCACTTT. The encoded protein is CASSQYVGQGGSPLHF. The chain is built from TRBV11-3 and TRBJ1-6, with TRBD1 matching over 9 bases. Germline CDR1 reads SGHNT; CDR2 reads YENEEA. The CDR3 runs 16 residues. The J segment lost 9 bases and the V segment lost 5 bases, leaving 11 bases of the junction unmatched.

The chain links TRBV7-3 to TRBJ1-6; TRBD1 aligns across 8 bases. This CDR3 is built from 13 residues. Germline CDR1 and CDR2: SGHTA and FQGTGA. The V segment lost 5 bases and the J segment 15 bases; nucleotides outside the gene matches: 9. The CDR3 coding sequence is TGTGCCAGCAGCCCTTCCCAGGGGGCTCGCCTCCACTTT. Translating it yields CASSPSQGARLHF.

This rearrangement joins TRBV11-3 to TRBJ2-7; TRBD1 might be the D (6 bases). Germline-derived CDR1 and CDR2 are SGHNT and YENEEA. The CDR3 has 13 amino acids. V gave up 5 bases and J gave up 3 bases, with 11 bases separating them. CDR3: CASSRDTDYEQYF. The DNA for the CDR3 is TGTGCCAGCAGCAGGGACACCGACTACGAGCAGTACTTC.

The genes are TRBV9 and TRBJ1-1; TRBD1 matches at 8 bases. Germline V lookup: CDR1 SGDLS, CDR2 YYNGEE. This CDR3 is built from 16 residues. The V and J ends lost 3 bases and 0 bases, in that order; junction bases with no gene match: 7. DNA for the CDR3: TGTGCCAGCAGCGAGGACAGGGATCTAATGAACACTGAAGCTTTCTTT. Its protein product is CASSEDRDLMNTEAFF. Combining the CDR3 with reference TRBV9 and TRBJ1-1 gives the whole variable domain DSGVTQTPKHLITATGQRVTLRCSPRSGDLSVYWYQQSLDQGLQFLIQYYNGEERAKGNILERFSAQQFPDLHSELNLSSLELGDSALYFCASSEDRDLMNTEAFFGQGTRLTVV.

This clone was counted a single time. The V gene is TRBV6-5, the J gene TRBJ2-6; 7 bases are a match to TRBD1. Germline values: CDR1 MNHEY, CDR2 SVGAGI. With V trimmed by 7 bases and J by 0 bases, 3 bases remained unmatched. The CDR3 consists of 15 residues. Here the CDR3 DNA reads TGTGCCAGCACGGACAGGAACTCTGGGGCCAACGTCCTGACTTTC. Amino acid sequence: CASTDRNSGANVLTF.

The genes are TRBV15 and TRBJ1-4, with TRBD1 matching 7 bases. Per germline, CDR1 LNHNV and CDR2 YYDKDF (reference sequence). After removal of 1 base from V and 8 bases from J, the junction contained 7 bases not matched to a gene. The CDR3 has 15 residues. In nucleotides, the CDR3 is TGTGCCACCAGCAGAGGTTCAGGGGGTCAAGAAAAACTGTTTTTT. Amino acids: CATSRGSGGQEKLFF. The full variable domain, rest sourced from reference TRBV15 and TRBJ1-4, is DAMVIQNPRYQVTQFGKPVTLSCSQTLNHNVMYWYQQKSSQAPKLLFHYYDKDFNNEADTPDNFQSRRPNTSFCFLDIRSPGLGDTAMYLCATSRGSGGQEKLFFGSGTQLSVL.

This rearrangement joins TRBV10-3 to TRBJ1-5, with D uncertain. Germline CDR1 reads ENHRY; CDR2 reads SYGVKD. Trimming took 3 bases from V and 4 from J, leaving 4 bases between them. The CDR3 covers 12 residues. The CDR3 sequence: CAISDQNQPQHF. The CDR3 DNA reads as TGTGCCATCAGTGATCAAAATCAGCCCCAGCATTTT.

This chain links TRBV5-4 with TRBJ1-1, with 7 bases lining up with TRBD1. The germline V gene encodes CDR1 SGHNT and CDR2 YYREEE (reference sequence). V lost 2 bases to trimming and J lost 1 base; unmatched junction nucleotides: 5. This CDR3 comprises 15 residues. The CDR3, as DNA: TGTGCCAGCAGCTTAGAGGGGGCTAGGAACACTGAAGCTTTCTTT. It specifies CASSLEGARNTEAFF.

This clone was detected only a few times. V gene TRBV10-1 combines with J gene TRBJ2-2; the D gene is possibly TRBD2 (6 bases). V lost 6 bases and J 0 bases, leaving 11 bases between the germline ends. The CDR3 consists of 15 residues. Germline loops: CDR1 WNHNN, CDR2 SYGVQD (reference sequence). This CDR3 is CASRAGTANTGELFF. Written as DNA, the CDR3 is TGCGCCAGCAGGGCGGGGACTGCGAACACCGGGGAGCTGTTTTTT.